Shown below are 30 T cell receptor beta chains from a single sample sequenced in a study of T cell responses to AZD1222 COVID-19 vaccine. Assay used: immunoSEQ multiplex PCR; TCRdb lists only in-frame clones, some missing. Of about 76,000 clones in the sample, about 88% are singletons; the top ten hold 9.5% to 13%. The source material was peripheral blood, sampled on day 0 of AZD1222 vaccination. Source of these receptors: an adult in good health.

This clone was picked up one time. The chain couples TRBV29-1 to TRBJ2-5, with TRBD2 matching 8 bases. V lost 4 bases to trimming and J lost 2 bases; unmatched junction nucleotides: 0. The CDR3 runs to 12 residues. Germline CDR1 and CDR2: SQVTM and ANQGSEA. The CDR3 loop is CSVAGGQETQYF. The DNA of the CDR3 is TGCAGCGTTGCGGGAGGGCAAGAGACCCAGTACTTC.

A single count supports this clone. The rearrangement uses TRBV20-1 and TRBJ1-4; D possibly corresponds to TRBD1 (5 bases). Trimming took off 5 bases at V and 7 bases at J, with 8 bases between the two ends. CDR3 length equals 11 residues. Germline V lookup: CDR1 DFQATT, CDR2 SNEGSKA (reference sequence). CDR3 coding DNA: TGCAGTGCTGCACAGGTTGAAAAACTGTTTTTT. Protein sequence: CSAAQVEKLFF.

The CDR3 DNA reads TGTGCCAGCAGCCCCCGGGAGACAGATACGCAGTATTTT. Residues: CASSPRETDTQYF. V usage is TRBV3-1 (or the pseudogene TRBV3-2) and J usage is TRBJ2-3; possible D gene TRBD2, 6 bases. With 4 bases removed from V and 3 bases from J, the gap between germline ends came to 8 bases. The germline V gene encodes CDR1 LGHDT and CDR2 YNNKEL (reference sequence). The CDR3 sequence is 13 residues long.

V and J are TRBV29-1 and TRBJ2-1; tentative D call: TRBD1 (6 bases). The germline V and J ends were trimmed by 0 bases and 4 bases, with 19 bases remaining between them. The V gene's germline CDR1 is SQVTM and CDR2 ANQGSEA. The CDR3 sequence is 17 residues long. The CDR3 bases are TGCAGCGTTGAAGATGTTATGGGGGCCACCAGTTACAATGAGCAGTTCTTC. Translation gives CSVEDVMGATSYNEQFF.

The chain uses TRBV11-2 and TRBJ2-1; TRBD2 aligns across 11 bases. The trim removed 6 bases at V and 10 bases at J, leaving 17 bases unmatched. CDR1 and CDR2 from the germline V gene are SGHAT and FQNNGV. This CDR3 contains 17 residues. The CDR3 coding sequence is TGTGCCAGCAGGCGGGTGGTTACTAGCGGGAGTAGAAGGGAGCAGTTCTTC. Amino acids: CASRRVVTSGSRREQFF.

CDR3 in amino acids: CAWSGANSNQPQHF. The CDR3 region has the DNA TGTGCCTGGAGTGGCGCTAATAGCAATCAGCCCCAGCATTTT. The chain carries TRBV30 and TRBJ1-5, with D unclear. The V gene lost 1 base and the J gene lost 0 bases, with 7 bases spanning the gap. The CDR3 extends over 14 amino acids. CDR1 and CDR2 (germline): GTSNPN, SVGIG (reference sequence).

J is TRBJ2-1 and V is TRBV7-9; 8 bases are shared with TRBD1. The CDR3 spans 15 residues. Losses at the gene ends were 5 bases for V and 8 bases for J; bases not matched to a gene: 11. Looked up from germline, CDR1 is SEHNR and CDR2 is FQNEAQ (reference sequence). Written as DNA, the CDR3 is TGTGCCAGCAGCCGTCAAAGGACAGGGTGGGATGAGCAGTTCTTC. Protein: CASSRQRTGWDEQFF.

This clone was seen a few times. The chain recombines TRBV3-1 (or the pseudogene TRBV3-2) with TRBJ2-3, with TRBD2 identical over 14 bases. Germline loops: CDR1 LGHDT, CDR2 YNNKEL (reference sequence). The CDR3 has 20 residues. Trimming took 1 base from V and 2 from J; bases not matched to a gene: 11. CDR3 protein: CASSQVTSGGEPFYTDTQYF. The CDR3 DNA follows: TGTGCCAGCAGCCAAGTGACTAGCGGGGGGGAACCCTTTTACACAGATACGCAGTATTTT.

A single count supports this clone. CDR3 region: CASSYGGTVNEQFF. DNA for the CDR3: TGTGCCAGCAGCTACGGAGGGACGGTCAATGAGCAGTTCTTC. The genes are TRBV6-4 and TRBJ2-1; tentatively, D is TRBD2 (6 bases). The CDR3 runs 14 residues. From germline, CDR1 is MRHNA and CDR2 SNTAGT. The ends were cut back, 6 bases at V and 6 bases at J, with 15 bases in the middle.

V is TRBV25-1 and J is TRBJ1-6, with a tentative D call TRBD1 (6 bases). The V end was cut by 1 base, the J end by 13 bases, with 14 bases between. Looked up from germline, CDR1 is MGHDK and CDR2 is SYGVNS. The CDR3 is 14 amino acids. CDR3 DNA: TGTGCCAGCAGTGAATGCTTTGGGGGCTGCCCCCTCCACTTT. It codes for CASSECFGGCPLHF. Filled out from reference TRBV25-1 and TRBJ1-6, the complete variable domain reads EADIYQTPRYLVIGTGKKITLECSQTMGHDKMYWYQQDPGMELHLIHYSYGVNSTEKGDLSSESTVSRIRTEHFPLTLESARPSHTSQYLCASSECFGGCPLHFGNGTRLTVT.

The CDR3 protein is CASSHTTGDNSPLHF. As DNA, the CDR3 is TGTGCCAGCAGCCACACGACAGGGGATAATTCACCCCTCCACTTT. The V and J genes are TRBV5-4 and TRBJ1-6; 8 nucleotides agree with TRBD1. The germline V gene has CDR1 SGHNT and CDR2 YYREEE (reference sequence). The CDR3 loop spans 15 amino acids. J gave up 5 bases and V 4 bases, and 5 bases lay outside the gene matches.

For the CDR3, the DNA is TGCGCCAGCAGCTACGGACTAGCGGGAGTGGGCTTGGATGAGCAGTTCTTC. It specifies CASSYGLAGVGLDEQFF. The gene calls are TRBV5-1 and TRBJ2-1; 13 bases are shared with TRBD2. V was clipped by 3 bases and J by 8 bases; unmatched bases: 11. Germline V lookup: CDR1 SGHRS, CDR2 YFSETQ. The CDR3 has 17 residues.

The sample holds one count of this clone. V is TRBV6-5 and J is TRBJ1-2; 10 bases line up with TRBD1. This CDR3 contains 15 residues. Germline CDR1 is MNHEY and CDR2 is SVGAGI. V shed 2 bases and J 0 bases; nucleotides not matched to a gene: 0. This CDR3 is CASSYGTGANYGYTF. The DNA of the CDR3 is TGTGCCAGCAGTTACGGGACAGGGGCTAACTATGGCTACACCTTC.

This chain links TRBV5-6 with TRBJ2-1; 11 bases are shared with TRBD2. After removal of 4 bases from V and 7 bases from J, the junction contained 7 bases not matched to a gene. The CDR3 is 15 residues long. In germline, CDR1 is SGHDT, CDR2 YYEEEE. The CDR3 DNA sequence: TGTGCCAGCAGCCGTAGCGGGGGGGCCACGAATGAGCAGTTCTTC. It yields the protein CASSRSGGATNEQFF. Based on the CDR3 plus reference TRBV5-6 and TRBJ2-1, the full variable domain is DAGVTQSPTHLIKTRGQQVTLRCSPKSGHDTVSWYQQALGQGPQFIFQYYEEEERQRGNFPDRFSGHQFPNYSSELNVNALLLGDSALYLCASSRSGGATNEQFFGPGTRLTVL.

J is TRBJ1-2 and V is TRBV29-1; D is possibly TRBD1 (5 bases). Germline-derived CDR1 and CDR2 are SQVTM and ANQGSEA. The CDR3 totals 12 residues. V dropped 2 bases and J dropped 7 bases, with 11 bases sitting between them. The CDR3 region has the DNA TGCAGCGTTGAATTAATCCAGGGTGGCTACACCTTC. This encodes CSVELIQGGYTF.

This chain uses TRBV4-1 with TRBJ2-2, with 14 bases identical to TRBD2. The CDR3 has 17 amino acids. The V and J ends lost 0 bases and 7 bases, in that order; junction bases with no gene match: 4. CDR1 is MGHRA and CDR2 is YSYEKL in the germline V gene. The CDR3 sequence is CASSQEWGLAGVGELFF. The CDR3 DNA sequence: TGCGCCAGCAGCCAAGAGTGGGGACTAGCGGGGGTCGGGGAGCTGTTTTTT.

The chain is built from TRBV6-5 and TRBJ1-4; tentatively, D is TRBD1 (5 bases). The CDR3 extends over 15 amino acids. V lost 6 bases and J 2 bases, leaving 13 bases between the germline ends. CDR1 MNHEY and CDR2 SVGAGI come from the germline V gene. CDR3 coding DNA: TGTGCCAGCAGCAGGGACGTTGGGACTAATGAAAAACTGTTTTTT. Its translation: CASSRDVGTNEKLFF.

The J gene is TRBJ2-7, the V gene TRBV10-3, with D perhaps matching TRBD1 or TRBD2 (6 bases each). The CDR3 runs to 13 residues. Germline lookup yields CDR1 ENHRY and CDR2 SYGVKD. The ends were cut back, 8 bases at V and 5 bases at J, with 16 bases in the middle. CDR3 loop: CAIARGGFNEQYV. CDR3 DNA sequence: TGTGCCATCGCCCGAGGGGGGTTCAACGAGCAGTACGTC.

The rearrangement uses TRBV6-5 and TRBJ2-2; D gene uncertain. CDR1 and CDR2 from the germline V gene are MNHEY and SVGAGI. V shed 8 bases and J shed 5 bases, with 9 bases lying between them. The CDR3 extends over 12 amino acids. CDR3 sequence: CASSIRTGELFF. The CDR3 bases are TGTGCCAGCTCCATCCGGACCGGGGAGCTGTTTTTT.

This chain joins TRBV11-2 and TRBJ2-1; D call uncertain. The CDR3 contains 14 residues. The V end was cut by 3 bases, the J end by 6 bases, with 12 bases between. Germline V gene lookup returns CDR1 SGHAT and CDR2 FQNNGV. The CDR3 DNA reads TGTGCCAGCAGCTTCCACGGACCGAGCAATGAGCAGTTCTTC. It encodes CASSFHGPSNEQFF.

V is TRBV24-1 and J is TRBJ2-7, with unresolved D. Per germline, CDR1 KGHDR and CDR2 SFDVKD. Trimming took off 1 base at V and 3 bases at J, with 3 bases between the two ends. The CDR3 totals 12 residues. CDR3 DNA sequence: TGTGCCACCAGTGATTTAGGCTACGAGCAGTACTTC. Its protein is CATSDLGYEQYF.

This rearrangement joins TRBV5-5 to TRBJ2-7, with TRBD2 matching 13 bases. The germline CDR1 and CDR2 sequences are SGHKS and YYEKEE (reference sequence). The CDR3 contains 16 residues. J was trimmed by 4 bases and V by 1 base; bases with no gene match: 5. CDR3 region: CASSLSTSGGAYEQYV. The CDR3 DNA reads as TGTGCCAGCAGCTTGAGTACTAGCGGGGGGGCTTACGAGCAGTACGTC.

J is TRBJ1-2 and V is TRBV15, with D possibly being TRBD1 (5 bases). Per germline, CDR1 LNHNV and CDR2 YYDKDF (reference sequence). The V gene lost 0 bases and the J gene lost 2 bases, with 7 bases spanning the gap. The CDR3 is 14 residues long. As DNA, the CDR3 is TGTGCCACCAGCAGAGATAACAGGAACTATGGCTACACCTTC. It is translated as CATSRDNRNYGYTF.

The genes are TRBV5-4 and TRBJ2-3; TRBD2 matches at 8 bases. Germline CDR1 reads SGHNT; CDR2 reads YYREEE (reference sequence). This CDR3 is built from 15 residues. After removal of 4 bases from V and 2 bases from J, the junction contained 6 bases not matched to a gene. The CDR3 spells CASSPSGGYTDTQYF. The CDR3 coding sequence is TGTGCCAGCAGCCCGAGCGGGGGTTACACAGATACGCAGTATTTT.

This clone was counted a single time. V gene TRBV6-1 combines with J gene TRBJ1-6, with unresolved D. There are 12 residues in the CDR3. Germline CDR1 MNHNS, CDR2 SASEGT. Trimming removed 2 bases from V and 7 bases from J, with 3 bases in between. CDR3 DNA: TGTGCCAGCAGTGAAAGGAATTCACCCCTCCACTTT. Its protein product is CASSERNSPLHF.

This clone was found once. The chain has TRBV5-5 and TRBJ1-2; D possibly corresponds to TRBD1 (5 bases). CDR3 size: 13 residues. Looked up from germline, CDR1 is SGHKS and CDR2 is YYEKEE (reference sequence). V lost 0 bases and J lost 7, with 10 bases in between. The CDR3 here is CASSLAGSRGYTF. The CDR3 DNA follows: TGTGCCAGCAGCTTGGCAGGGTCTCGTGGCTACACCTTC. The full variable domain, in which reference TRBV5-5 and TRBJ1-2 provide the parts outside the CDR3, is DAGVTQSPTHLIKTRGQQVTLRCSPISGHKSVSWYQQVLGQGPQFIFQYYEKEERGRGNFPDRFSARQFPNYSSELNVNALLLGDSALYLCASSLAGSRGYTFGSGTRLTVV.

The genes are TRBV2 and TRBJ1-6, with TRBD1 as a possible D gene (6 bases). V shed 6 bases and J shed 7 bases, with 10 bases lying between them. The CDR3 extends over 13 amino acids. The V gene's germline CDR1 is SNHLY and CDR2 FYNNEI. The CDR3 nucleotides are TGTGCCAGCAGGAGGGGACAAAATTCACCCCTCCACTTT. Amino acids: CASRRGQNSPLHF.

This clone was observed a single time. The V gene is TRBV20-1, the J gene TRBJ2-2; 8 bases are a match to TRBD2. V was pared by 3 bases and J by 6 bases, with 12 bases of the junction left unmatched. The CDR3 spans 16 residues. Germline V lookup: CDR1 DFQATT, CDR2 SNEGSKA (reference sequence). CDR3 region: CSASLTGSGSAGELFF. CDR3 sequence (DNA): TGCAGTGCTAGTTTAACGGGGAGCGGGAGTGCCGGGGAGCTGTTTTTT.

The rearrangement joins TRBV27 to TRBJ2-3, with 7 positions matching TRBD2. J gave up 6 bases and V 4 bases, and 4 bases lay outside the gene matches. This CDR3 has 13 amino acids. Per the germline V gene, CDR1 is MNHEY and CDR2 is SMNVEV (reference sequence). The chain's CDR3 is CASSSGGWDTQYF. The CDR3 DNA reads TGTGCCAGCAGTTCGGGGGGTTGGGATACGCAGTATTTT.

The chain is built from TRBV6-5 and TRBJ2-7, with 7 bases that match TRBD1. Germline V gene data show CDR1 as MNHEY and CDR2 as SVGAGI. The CDR3 runs 14 residues. V was clipped by 6 bases and J by 3 bases; unmatched bases: 8. CDR3 nucleotide sequence: TGTGCCAGCAGACGCCGGGACAGCTTCTACGAGCAGTACTTC. Translation: CASRRRDSFYEQYF.